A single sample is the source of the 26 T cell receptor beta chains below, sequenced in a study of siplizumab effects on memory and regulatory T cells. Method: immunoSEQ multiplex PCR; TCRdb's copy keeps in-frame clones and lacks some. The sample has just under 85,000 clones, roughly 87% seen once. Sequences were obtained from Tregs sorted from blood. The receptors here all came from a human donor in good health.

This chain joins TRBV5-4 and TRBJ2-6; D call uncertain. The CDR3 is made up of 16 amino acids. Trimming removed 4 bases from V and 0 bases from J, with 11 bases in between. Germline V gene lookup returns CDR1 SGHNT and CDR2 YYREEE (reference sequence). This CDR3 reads CASSVITSSGANVLTF. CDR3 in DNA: TGTGCCAGCAGCGTGATCACGAGCTCTGGGGCCAACGTCCTGACTTTC.

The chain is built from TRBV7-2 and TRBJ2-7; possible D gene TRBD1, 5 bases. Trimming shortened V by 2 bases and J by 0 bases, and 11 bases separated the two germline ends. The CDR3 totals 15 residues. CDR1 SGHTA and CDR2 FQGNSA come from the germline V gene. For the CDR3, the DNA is TGTGCCAGCAGCTTACGTCCAGGGTCCTCCTACGAGCAGTACTTC. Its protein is CASSLRPGSSYEQYF.

The CDR3 coding sequence is TGTGCCAGCAGCTTCGGACTTAGCACAGATACGCAGTATTTT. Amino acids: CASSFGLSTDTQYF. This chain connects TRBV7-2 to TRBJ2-3, with D tentatively TRBD2 (5 bases). CDR3 length: 14 residues. Germline loops: CDR1 SGHTA, CDR2 FQGNSA. V lost 3 bases to trimming and J lost 0 bases, with 7 bases between them.

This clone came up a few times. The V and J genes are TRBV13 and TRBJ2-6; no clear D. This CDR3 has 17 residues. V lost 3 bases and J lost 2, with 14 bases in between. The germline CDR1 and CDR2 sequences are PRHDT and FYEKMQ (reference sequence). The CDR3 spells CASSLTATFTGANVLTF. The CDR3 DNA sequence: TGTGCCAGCAGCTTGACGGCTACTTTTACTGGGGCCAACGTCCTGACTTTC.

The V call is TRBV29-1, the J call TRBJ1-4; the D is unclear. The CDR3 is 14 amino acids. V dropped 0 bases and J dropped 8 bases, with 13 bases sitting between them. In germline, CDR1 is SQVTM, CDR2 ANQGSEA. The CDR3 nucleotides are TGCAGCGTTGAAGAACTGCACCGGGAGGAAAAACTGTTTTTT. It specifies CSVEELHREEKLFF.

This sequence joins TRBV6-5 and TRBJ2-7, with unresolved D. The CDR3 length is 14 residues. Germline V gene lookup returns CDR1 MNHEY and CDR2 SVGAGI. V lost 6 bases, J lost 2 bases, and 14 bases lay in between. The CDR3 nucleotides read TGTGCCAGCAGCCCGGTAGGTTCGGCCTACGAGCAGTACTTC. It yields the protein CASSPVGSAYEQYF.

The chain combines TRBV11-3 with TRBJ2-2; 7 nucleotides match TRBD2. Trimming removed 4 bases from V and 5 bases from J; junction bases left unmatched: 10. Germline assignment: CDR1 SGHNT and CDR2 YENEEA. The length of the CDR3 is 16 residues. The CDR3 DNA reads TGTGCCAGCAGCTCCGCTAGCGGAGACGCAACCGGGGAGCTGTTTTTT. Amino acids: CASSSASGDATGELFF.

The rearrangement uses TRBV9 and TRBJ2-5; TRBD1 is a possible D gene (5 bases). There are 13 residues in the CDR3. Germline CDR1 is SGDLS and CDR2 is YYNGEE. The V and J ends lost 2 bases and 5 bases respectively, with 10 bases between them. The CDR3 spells CASSVGPTETQYF. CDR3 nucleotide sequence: TGTGCCAGCAGCGTGGGGCCCACTGAGACCCAGTACTTC.

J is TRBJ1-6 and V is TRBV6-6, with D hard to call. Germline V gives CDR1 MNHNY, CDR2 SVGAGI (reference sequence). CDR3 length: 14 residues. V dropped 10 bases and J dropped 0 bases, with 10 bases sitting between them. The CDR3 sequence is CATSISSYNSPLHF. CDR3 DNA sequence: TGTGCCACCTCAATAAGCTCCTATAATTCACCCCTCCACTTT.

CDR3: CSVAGTPTFPSYEQYF. In DNA, the CDR3 is TGCAGCGTTGCCGGGACACCAACCTTCCCCTCCTACGAGCAGTACTTC. V is TRBV29-1 and J is TRBJ2-7; possibly TRBD1 for D (6 bases). Germline lookup yields CDR1 SQVTM and CDR2 ANQGSEA. The CDR3 is 16 residues long. V was cut by 4 bases and J by 0 bases, with 19 bases left in between.

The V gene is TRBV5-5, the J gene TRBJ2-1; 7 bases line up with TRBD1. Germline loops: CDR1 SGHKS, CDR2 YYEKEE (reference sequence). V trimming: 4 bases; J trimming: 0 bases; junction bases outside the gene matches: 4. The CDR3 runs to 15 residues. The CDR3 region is CASSRRDSSYNEQFF. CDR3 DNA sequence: TGTGCCAGCAGCCGACGGGACAGCTCCTACAATGAGCAGTTCTTC.

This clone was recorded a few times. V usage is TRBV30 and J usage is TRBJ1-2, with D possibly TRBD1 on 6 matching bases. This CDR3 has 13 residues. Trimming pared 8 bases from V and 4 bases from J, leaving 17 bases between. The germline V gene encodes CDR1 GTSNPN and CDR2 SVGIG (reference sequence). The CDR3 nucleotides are TGTGCCGCTATACAGGGAAGGGGCTATGGCTACACCTTC. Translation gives CAAIQGRGYGYTF.

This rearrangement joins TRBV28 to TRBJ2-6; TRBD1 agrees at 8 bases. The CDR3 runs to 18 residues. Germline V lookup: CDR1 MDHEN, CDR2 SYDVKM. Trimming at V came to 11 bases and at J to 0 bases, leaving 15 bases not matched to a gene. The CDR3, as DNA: TGTGCCTCCACGGTGGGGGGACAGGCGACCTCTGGGGCCAACGTCCTGACTTTC. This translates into CASTVGGQATSGANVLTF. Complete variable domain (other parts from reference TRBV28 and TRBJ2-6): DVKVTQSSRYLVKRTGEKVFLECVQDMDHENMFWYRQDPGLGLRLIYFSYDVKMKEKGDIPEGYSVSREKKERFSLILESASTNQTSMYLCASTVGGQATSGANVLTFGAGSRLTVL.

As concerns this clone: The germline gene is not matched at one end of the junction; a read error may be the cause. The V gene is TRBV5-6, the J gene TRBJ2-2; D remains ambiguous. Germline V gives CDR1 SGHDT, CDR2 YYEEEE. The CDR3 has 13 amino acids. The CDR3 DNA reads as TGTGCCGGCAGGCCCAAGAACACCGGGGAGCTGTTTTTT. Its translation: CAGRPKNTGELFF.

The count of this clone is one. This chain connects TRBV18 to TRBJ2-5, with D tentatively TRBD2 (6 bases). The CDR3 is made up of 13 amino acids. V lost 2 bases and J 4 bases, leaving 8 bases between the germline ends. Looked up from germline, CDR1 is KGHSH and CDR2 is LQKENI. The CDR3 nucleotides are TGTGCCAGCTCACCAAGAGCGGGAGAGACCCAGTACTTC. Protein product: CASSPRAGETQYF.

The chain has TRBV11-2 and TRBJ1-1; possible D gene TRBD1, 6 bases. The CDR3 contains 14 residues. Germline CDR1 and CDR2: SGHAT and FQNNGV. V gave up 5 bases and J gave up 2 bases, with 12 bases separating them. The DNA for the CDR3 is TGTGCCAGCAGCCTGACAGGAGTCAACACTGAAGCTTTCTTT. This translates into CASSLTGVNTEAFF.

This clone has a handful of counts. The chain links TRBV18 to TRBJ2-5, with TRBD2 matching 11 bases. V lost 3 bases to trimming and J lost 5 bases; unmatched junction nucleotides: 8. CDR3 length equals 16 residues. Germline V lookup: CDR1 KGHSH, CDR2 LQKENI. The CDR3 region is CASSPLAGGLQETQYF. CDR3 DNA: TGTGCCAGCTCACCGCTAGCGGGGGGCCTTCAGGAGACCCAGTACTTC.

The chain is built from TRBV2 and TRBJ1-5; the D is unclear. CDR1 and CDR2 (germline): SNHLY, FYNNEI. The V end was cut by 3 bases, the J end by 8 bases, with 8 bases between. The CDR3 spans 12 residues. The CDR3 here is CASSEVWEPQHF. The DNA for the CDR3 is TGTGCCAGCAGTGAGGTTTGGGAGCCCCAGCATTTT.

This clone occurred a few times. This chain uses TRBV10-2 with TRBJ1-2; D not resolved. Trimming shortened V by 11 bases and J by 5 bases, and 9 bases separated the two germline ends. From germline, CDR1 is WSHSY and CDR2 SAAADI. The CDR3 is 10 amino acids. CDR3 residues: CAAGAYGYTF. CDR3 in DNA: TGCGCCGCGGGTGCTTATGGCTACACCTTC.

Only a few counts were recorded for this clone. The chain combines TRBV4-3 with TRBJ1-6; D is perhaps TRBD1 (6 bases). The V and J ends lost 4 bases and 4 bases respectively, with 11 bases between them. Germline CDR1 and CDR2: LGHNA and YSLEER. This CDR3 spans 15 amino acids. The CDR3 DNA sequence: TGCGCCAGCAGCCTCGCCCAGGGGTATAATTCACCCCTCCACTTT. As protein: CASSLAQGYNSPLHF.

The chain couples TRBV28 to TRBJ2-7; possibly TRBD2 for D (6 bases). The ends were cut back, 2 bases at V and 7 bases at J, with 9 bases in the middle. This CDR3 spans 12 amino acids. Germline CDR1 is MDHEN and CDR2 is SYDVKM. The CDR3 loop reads CASSLLGGEQYF. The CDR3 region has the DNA TGTGCCAGCAGTTTACTGGGGGGAGAGCAGTACTTC.

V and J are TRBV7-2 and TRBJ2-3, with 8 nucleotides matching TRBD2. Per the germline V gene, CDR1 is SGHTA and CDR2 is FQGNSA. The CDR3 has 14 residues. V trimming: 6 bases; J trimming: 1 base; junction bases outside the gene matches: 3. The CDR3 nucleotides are TGTGCCAGCAGGGGTAGCGGGGGCACAGATACGCAGTATTTT. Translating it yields CASRGSGGTDTQYF.

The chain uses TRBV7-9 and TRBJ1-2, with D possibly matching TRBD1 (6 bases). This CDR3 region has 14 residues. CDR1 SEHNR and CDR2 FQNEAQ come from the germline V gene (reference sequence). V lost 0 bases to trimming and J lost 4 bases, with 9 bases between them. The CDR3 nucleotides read TGTGCCAGCAGCTTAGCTGGGGGCGCCTATGGCTACACCTTC. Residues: CASSLAGGAYGYTF.

CDR3 bases: TGCGCCAGCCACTTAAGCGGGGTAAACAATGAGCAGTTCTTC. Translated: CASHLSGVNNEQFF. The genes are TRBV5-1 and TRBJ2-1; 7 bases are a match to TRBD2. CDR1 SGHRS and CDR2 YFSETQ come from the germline V gene. The CDR3 totals 14 residues. The junction had 9 bases not matched to a gene; V was cut back by 7 bases and J by 5 bases.

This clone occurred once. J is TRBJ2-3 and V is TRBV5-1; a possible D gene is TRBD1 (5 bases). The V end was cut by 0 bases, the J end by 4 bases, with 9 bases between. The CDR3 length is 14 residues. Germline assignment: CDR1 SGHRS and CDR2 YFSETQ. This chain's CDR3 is CASSLEGPPDTQYF. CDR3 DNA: TGCGCCAGCAGCTTGGAGGGGCCCCCAGATACGCAGTATTTT.

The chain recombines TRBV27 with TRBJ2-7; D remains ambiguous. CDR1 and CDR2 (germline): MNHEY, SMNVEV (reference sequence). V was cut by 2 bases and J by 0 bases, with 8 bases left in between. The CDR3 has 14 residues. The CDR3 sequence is CASSLGGFSYEQYF. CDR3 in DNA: TGTGCCAGCAGTTTAGGTGGGTTCTCCTACGAGCAGTACTTC.